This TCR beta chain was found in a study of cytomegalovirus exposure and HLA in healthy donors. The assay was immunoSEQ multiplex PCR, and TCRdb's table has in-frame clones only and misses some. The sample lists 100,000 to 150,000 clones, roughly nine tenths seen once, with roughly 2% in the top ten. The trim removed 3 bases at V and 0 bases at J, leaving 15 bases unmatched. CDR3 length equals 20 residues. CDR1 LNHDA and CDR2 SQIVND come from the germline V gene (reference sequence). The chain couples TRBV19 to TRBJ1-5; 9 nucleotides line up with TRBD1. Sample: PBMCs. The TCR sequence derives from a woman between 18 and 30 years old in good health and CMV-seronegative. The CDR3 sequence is CASSMGTGSGKSYSNQPQHF. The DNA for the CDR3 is TGTGCCAGTAGTATGGGGACAGGGTCTGGAAAGTCGTATAGCAATCAGCCCCAGCATTTT. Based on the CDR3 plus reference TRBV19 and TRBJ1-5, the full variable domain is DGGITQSPKYLFRKEGQNVTLSCEQNLNHDAMYWYRQDPGQGLRLIYYSQIVNDFQKGDIAEGYSVSREKKESFPLTVTSAQKNPTAFYLCASSMGTGSGKSYSNQPQHFGDGTRLSIL.